What follows are 29 T cell receptor beta chains derived from one specimen sequenced in a study of glioma-infiltrating T cells. Using RNA template, CDR3s of TCR alpha and beta were amplified with iRepertoire arm-PCR. MiXCR was run by TCRdb on the multiplex PCR reads, yielding one entry per CDR3 protein. The table includes approximately 120,000 distinct CDR3 sequences, roughly 25% detected once. Sequencing was performed on glioma tissue, nonneoplastic brain tissue, or PBMCs (not recorded which). The receptors were sampled from a human donor with low-grade glioma or glioblastoma, undergoing nonglioma brain surgery, or in good health (not recorded which).

At least ten counts were recorded for this clonotype. The chain employs TRBV28 and TRBJ1-5, with unresolved D. CDR1 MDHEN and CDR2 SYDVKM come from the germline V gene. Trimming took off 6 bases at V and 6 bases at J, with 15 bases between the two ends. The CDR3 covers 14 residues. This chain's CDR3 is CASSPIWEGQPQHF. DNA for the CDR3: TGTGCCAGCAGCCCCATCTGGGAGGGTCAGCCCCAGCATTTT.

This clonotype was recorded many times. The chain combines TRBV7-2 with TRBJ2-1, with a possible D match to TRBD2 (5 bases). CDR3 length: 17 residues. Germline values: CDR1 SGHTA, CDR2 FQGNSA. The V gene lost 1 base and the J gene lost 1 base, with 14 bases spanning the gap. The CDR3 reads CASSLGVGSGSYNEQFF. CDR3 DNA: TGTGCCAGCAGCTTAGGCGTCGGATCGGGATCCTACAATGAGCAGTTCTTC.

This rearrangement joins TRBV7-9 to TRBJ2-1; D uncertain. Germline values: CDR1 SEHNR, CDR2 FQNEAQ (reference sequence). The CDR3 is 16 amino acids. Trimming took off 4 bases at V and 0 bases at J, with 13 bases between the two ends. CDR3 bases: TGTGCCAGCAGCTACGGGCCCTTGGGCTCCTACAATGAGCAGTTCTTC. This translates into CASSYGPLGSYNEQFF.

This clonotype was counted at least ten times. V is TRBV20-1 and J is TRBJ1-1; 9 bases align to TRBD1. This CDR3 comprises 14 residues. V lost 4 bases to trimming and J lost 5 bases; unmatched junction nucleotides: 8. Germline V lookup: CDR1 DFQATT, CDR2 SNEGSKA (reference sequence). CDR3 in DNA: TGCAGTGCTACGACACAGGGGGCTCGGACTGAAGCTTTCTTT. Protein product: CSATTQGARTEAFF.

The chain combines TRBV30 with TRBJ2-7; 8 nucleotides line up with TRBD2. The CDR3 is 14 amino acids. Germline-derived CDR1 and CDR2 are GTSNPN and SVGIG (reference sequence). Trimming at V came to 8 bases and at J to 1 base, leaving 10 bases not matched to a gene. The DNA of the CDR3 is TGTGCCGGTGGACTAGCCCGAGGGTCCTACGAGCAGTACTTC. Its protein is CAGGLARGSYEQYF.

This clonotype was picked up many times. The gene calls are TRBV24-1 and TRBJ2-6, with 7 bases matching TRBD1. The CDR3 spans 18 residues. Germline V gene sequence: CDR1 KGHDR, CDR2 SFDVKD. The J segment lost 1 base and the V segment lost 7 bases, leaving 12 bases of the junction unmatched. CDR3 region: CATRIYKGGASGANVLTF. CDR3 sequence (DNA): TGTGCCACCAGGATCTACAAAGGGGGCGCATCTGGGGCCAACGTCCTGACTTTC.

This chain joins TRBV7-2 and TRBJ1-4, with D possibly TRBD1 on 5 matching bases. V lost 5 bases, J lost 4 bases, and 17 bases lay in between. CDR3 length: 16 amino acids. CDR1 and CDR2 (germline): SGHTA, FQGNSA. The CDR3 region has the DNA TGTGCCAGCAGCCCCTACCCCGGGACGGGTAATGAAAAACTGTTTTTT. It translates to CASSPYPGTGNEKLFF.

Points on this clonotype: This may arise from a read error, as a much more abundant clone is one base away. The gene calls are TRBV7-3 and TRBJ1-1; TRBD1 is a possible D gene (5 bases). Germline values: CDR1 SGHTA, CDR2 FQGTGA. The CDR3 totals 14 residues. Trimming removed 5 bases from V and 3 bases from J, with 13 bases in between. The CDR3 DNA sequence: TGTGCCAGCAGCCGACGGGGGTCCGACACTGAAGCTTTCTTT. This translates into CASSRRGSDTEAFF.

A note on this clonotype: One junction end does not reproduce the germline sequence, and a read error may be involved. The chain recombines TRBV2 with TRBJ2-1; D might be TRBD2 (5 bases). This CDR3 comprises 15 residues. The germline CDR1 and CDR2 sequences are SNHLY and FYNNEI. CDR3 protein: CASSGEGPPYNDQFF. The CDR3 coding sequence is TGTGCCAGCAGTGGCGAGGGTCCCCCCTACAATGATCAGTTCTTC.

On this clonotype itself: This may be a read error, as it is one base from a much larger clone. CDR3 region: CAISEEDTHYF. CDR3 in DNA: TGTGCCATCAGTGAGGAAGATACGCACTATTTT. The chain joins TRBV10-3 to TRBJ2-3; unclear D gene. In germline, CDR1 is ENHRY, CDR2 SYGVKD. The CDR3 consists of 11 residues.

As regards this clonotype: This may be a read error, as it is one base from a much larger clone. This CDR3 is CASRTHIGGESEAFF. In DNA, the CDR3 is TGTGCCAGCAGAACCCATATCGGGGGCGAGTCTGAAGCTTTCTTT. The V gene is TRBV6-1, the J gene TRBJ1-1; tentative D call: TRBD1 (6 bases). Germline CDR1 and CDR2: MNHNS and SASEGT. V lost 6 bases and J lost 6, with 20 bases in between. CDR3 length equals 15 residues.

The table lists this clonotype with many counts. This chain connects TRBV24-1 to TRBJ2-5, with TRBD1 matching over 7 bases. The CDR3 runs to 14 residues. Germline V lookup: CDR1 KGHDR, CDR2 SFDVKD. V trimming: 4 bases; J trimming: 5 bases; junction bases outside the gene matches: 6. The CDR3 is CATSDPTGSETQYF. In DNA, the CDR3 is TGTGCCACCAGTGACCCGACAGGGTCGGAGACCCAGTACTTC.

As concerns this clonotype: A much larger clonotype is one base distant, so this may be a read error. CDR3 sequence (DNA): TGTGCCAGTAGTATAGCCACCTTTGGACTAGCGGGACAAGAGACCCATTACTTC. Translated, it gives CASSIATFGLAGQETHYF. The chain joins TRBV19 to TRBJ2-5; 12 bases match TRBD2. This CDR3 contains 18 residues. From germline, CDR1 is LNHDA and CDR2 SQIVND (reference sequence).

This clonotype turned up a few times. The chain employs TRBV12-3 or TRBV12-4 and TRBJ2-1; TRBD2 agrees at 7 bases. The CDR3 runs to 15 residues. V lost 7 bases to trimming and J lost 0 bases; unmatched junction nucleotides: 6. CDR3 DNA sequence: TGTGCCAGCAAACCTAGCGGTAGCTCCTACAATGAGCAGTTCTTC. Protein: CASKPSGSSYNEQFF.

A note on this clonotype: A much larger clone differs by one base, so this may be a read error. The chain carries TRBV12-3 or TRBV12-4 and TRBJ2-2; no definite D call. The V end was cut by 2 bases, the J end by 7 bases, with 2 bases between. There are 11 residues in the CDR3. CDR3 nucleotides: TGTGCCAGCAGTTTACTCGGGGAGCTGTTTTTT. Its protein product is CASSLLGELFF.

The sample holds many counts of this clonotype. The chain couples TRBV7-2 to TRBJ2-5; D not resolved. Trimming pared 2 bases from V and 5 bases from J, leaving 6 bases between. This CDR3 region has 12 residues. The germline gives CDR1 SGHTA, CDR2 FQGNSA. CDR3 sequence (DNA): TGTGCCAGCAGCTTAATGTCGGAGACCCAGTACTTC. Residues: CASSLMSETQYF.

Of note for this clonotype: This clone may be a read error of a much larger clone one base away. The J gene is TRBJ1-6, the V gene TRBV7-9, with D uncertain. The V end lost 5 bases, the J end lost 9 bases, and 20 bases lay between the germline ends. Germline CDR1 is SEHNR and CDR2 is FQNEAQ (reference sequence). This CDR3 is built from 16 residues. DNA of the CDR3: TGTGCCAGCAGCACCTGGACCTCACTGACAAGTTCACCCCTCCACTTT. It encodes CASSTWTSLTSSPLHF.

This clonotype was counted ten times or more. The chain is built from TRBV4-3 and TRBJ2-7; D remains unclear. V was pared by 0 bases and J by 4 bases, with 13 bases between. Germline assignment: CDR1 LGHNA and CDR2 YSLEER. This CDR3 is 15 amino acids long. The CDR3 DNA follows: TGCGCCAGCAGCCAAGAATCAGGATCCCTTTACGAGCAGTACTTC. This translates into CASSQESGSLYEQYF.

This clonotype was seen a single time. A junction end diverges from the germline sequence, so it may reflect a read error. The gene calls are TRBV24-1 and TRBJ2-1, with no clear D. Germline CDR1 and CDR2: KGHDR and SFDVKD. The CDR3 is made up of 16 amino acids. CDR3 coding DNA: TGTGCCACCTGTGATCCCGGACGCAGGCGCTACGATGAGCAGTTCTTC. Protein product: CATCDPGRRRYDEQFF.

This clonotype has only a few counts. A read error is possible here, since a much larger clone lies one base away. The gene calls are TRBV24-1 and TRBJ1-2, with D hard to call. The germline gives CDR1 KGHDR, CDR2 SFDVKD. The CDR3 covers 11 residues. DNA for the CDR3: TGTGCCATCAGTGCCTTATATGGCTACACCTTC. Translated, it gives CAISALYGYTF.

There are many counts of this clonotype. The V and J genes are TRBV6-6 and TRBJ1-2, with TRBD1 as a possible D gene (5 bases). Per the germline V gene, CDR1 is MNHNY and CDR2 is SVGAGI (reference sequence). The V end was cut by 2 bases, the J end by 4 bases, with 14 bases between. The CDR3 loop spans 15 amino acids. CDR3 region: CASSYAYRNRYGYTF. Written as DNA, the CDR3 is TGTGCCAGCAGTTACGCCTACAGGAACCGCTATGGCTACACCTTC.

About this clonotype itself: A read error is possible here, since a much larger clone lies one base away. V usage is TRBV6-2 or TRBV6-3 and J usage is TRBJ1-2; D possibly corresponds to TRBD1 (5 bases). The V gene's germline CDR1 is MNHEY and CDR2 SVGEGT. V shed 5 bases and J shed 4 bases, with 17 bases lying between them. CDR3 length: 15 residues. DNA of the CDR3: TGTGCCAGCAGTCCTGCAGCAGGGTGCGGCTATGGCTACACCTTC. It yields the protein CASSPAAGCGYGYTF.

This clonotype was seen a few times. The chain recombines TRBV5-1 with TRBJ2-1; 8 bases match TRBD2. Looked up from germline, CDR1 is SGHRS and CDR2 is YFSETQ. Trimming took 4 bases from V and 8 from J; bases not matched to a gene: 8. CDR3 length equals 14 residues. The CDR3 DNA reads as TGCGCCAGCAGCGCGGGACTAGGGACACATGAGCAGTTCTTC. It translates to CASSAGLGTHEQFF. Together with reference TRBV5-1 and TRBJ2-1, the CDR3 gives the full variable domain: KAGVTQTPRYLIKTRGQQVTLSCSPISGHRSVSWYQQTPGQGLQFLFEYFSETQRNKGNFPGRFSGRQFSNSRSEMNVSTLELGDSALYLCASSAGLGTHEQFFGPGTRLTVL.

This clonotype occurred many times. This chain joins TRBV28 and TRBJ1-3; 9 bases align to TRBD1. Germline V lookup: CDR1 MDHEN, CDR2 SYDVKM. The CDR3 has 15 amino acids. Trimming at V came to 6 bases and at J to 4 bases, leaving 7 bases not matched to a gene. The CDR3 protein is CASRSQGAEGNTIYF. The CDR3 region has the DNA TGTGCCAGCAGGTCACAGGGGGCTGAAGGAAACACCATATATTTT.

Note on this clonotype: At one end, the junction sequence differs from germline, possibly due to a read error. The rearrangement uses TRBV7-2 and TRBJ2-5; 12 bases are a match to TRBD2. Germline values: CDR1 SGHTA, CDR2 FQGNSA. The CDR3 consists of 15 residues. The CDR3 coding sequence is TGTGCCAGCACCTCCCGACTAGCGGGAGAAGAGAACCAGTACTTC. Protein product: CASTSRLAGEENQYF.

On this clonotype itself: Compared with germline, one end of the junction differs, possibly owing to a read error. V is TRBV10-1 and J is TRBJ1-2, with 8 nucleotides matching TRBD1. Per germline, CDR1 WNHNN and CDR2 SYGVQD (reference sequence). The CDR3 covers 14 residues. This CDR3 reads CAGRDRGHNYGYTF. The CDR3 nucleotides are TGCGCCGGCAGAGACAGGGGACACAACTATGGCTACACCTTC.

At least ten counts were recorded for this clonotype. This CDR3 reads CASSQKMTGLGDTQYF. CDR3 bases: TGTGCCAGCAGCCAGAAGATGACAGGGCTCGGGGATACGCAGTATTTT. This chain connects TRBV3-1 to TRBJ2-3, with 7 bases aligning to TRBD1. Per the germline V gene, CDR1 is LGHDT and CDR2 is YNNKEL (reference sequence). This CDR3 is built from 16 residues. The J segment lost 6 bases and the V segment lost 3 bases, leaving 12 bases of the junction unmatched.

This clonotype was recorded many times. V and J are TRBV7-2 and TRBJ2-4; 9 nucleotides line up with TRBD2. V lost 4 bases, J lost 8 bases, and 6 bases stayed unmatched. This CDR3 is built from 14 residues. Germline V gene sequence: CDR1 SGHTA, CDR2 FQGNSA. The CDR3 bases are TGTGCCAGCAGCTCTCCGACTAGCGGCTACATTCAGTACTTC. Translating gives CASSSPTSGYIQYF.

This chain connects TRBV19 to TRBJ2-1; possible D gene TRBD2, 6 bases. V shed 11 bases and J shed 0 bases, with 17 bases lying between them. In germline, CDR1 is LNHDA, CDR2 SQIVND (reference sequence). The length of the CDR3 is 15 residues. Here the CDR3 DNA reads TGTGCCTGCGGGGTGGGACGGAGCTCCTACAATGAGCAGTTCTTC. Residues: CACGVGRSSYNEQFF.